One and the same sample provided the 3 T cell receptor beta chains below, sequenced in a study of OX40 agonist ivuxolimab in advanced cancers. Using immunoSEQ multiplex PCR, the repertoire was profiled, and TCRdb retains in-frame clones only, with some absent. Among some 74,000 clones listed, 85% were seen once. The sequenced sample was CD4+ or CD8+ T cells sorted from blood, obtained in a trial of the OX40 agonist ivuxolimab. Receptors originate from an adult with an advanced solid tumor such as melanoma, head and neck, liver or kidney cancer.

This clone was seen a single time. The V call is TRBV11-1, the J call TRBJ2-7; TRBD2 aligns across 13 bases. V gave up 0 bases and J gave up 4 bases; unmatched junction bases: 3. Per the germline V gene, CDR1 is SGHAT and CDR2 is FQDESV (reference sequence). The CDR3 length is 16 residues. CDR3 loop: CASSLAGTSGKYEQYF. DNA for the CDR3: TGTGCCAGCAGCTTAGCGGGGACTAGCGGGAAGTACGAGCAGTACTTC.

V gene TRBV7-9 combines with J gene TRBJ2-2; TRBD2 agrees at 8 bases. Germline V CDR1 and CDR2: SEHNR, FQNEAQ (reference sequence). The CDR3 totals 15 residues. The ends lost 3 bases at V and 1 base at J; junction bases unmatched: 1. CDR3 nucleotide sequence: TGTGCCAGCAGCTTGGGACTAGTGAACACCGGGGAGCTGTTTTTT. Amino acid sequence: CASSLGLVNTGELFF.

The chain couples TRBV5-4 to TRBJ1-2; 10 bases map to TRBD1. The germline V gene encodes CDR1 SGHNT and CDR2 YYREEE (reference sequence). This CDR3 is built from 15 residues. V lost 4 bases and J lost 4; bases outside the gene matches: 7. CDR3 residues: CASSATGGGPYGYTF. The CDR3 nucleotides are TGTGCCAGCAGCGCGACAGGGGGCGGCCCCTATGGCTACACCTTC.